This T cell receptor (beta chain) was observed in a study of response to subunit inactivated influenza vaccine. Regarding the study as a whole: A suggestion made by the authors is that each seasonal influenza vaccination recruits few new T cells.

TCRdb reprocessed the RT-PCR reads via MiXCR and lists one record per CDR3 protein. This table has approximately 700,000 distinct CDR3 sequences, approximately 14% appearing once. Comment on this clonotype: Its antigen is unknown.

The sequencing here drew on PBMCs from blood, taken approximately 13 days after vaccination. The origin of this receptor is a man between 50 and 59 years old who received an inactivated influenza vaccine.

The CDR3 DNA reads as TGTGCCAGCAGCGTAGGTGGAGGGCCGGATTCACCCCTCCACTTT. Translation: CASSVGGGPDSPLHF. The V gene is TRBV9, the J gene TRBJ1-6; D not resolved. There are 15 residues in the CDR3. Deletions cut 0 bases from V and 8 bases from J, with 12 bases between. Per germline, CDR1 SGDLS and CDR2 YYNGEE. Full variable domain (missing parts from reference TRBV9 and TRBJ1-6): DSGVTQTPKHLITATGQRVTLRCSPRSGDLSVYWYQQSLDQGLQFLIQYYNGEERAKGNILERFSAQQFPDLHSELNLSSLELGDSALYFCASSVGGGPDSPLHFGNGTRLTVT.